This T cell receptor (beta chain) was obtained from a study of blood T cells in healthy people across ages. Overall study results and limits: Unsorted PBMCs ruled out conclusive naive versus antigen-experienced comparison.

Only a few counts were recorded for this clonotype. The antigen is undetermined. Healthy Caucasians from Russia aged about 6 to 90 served as donors. Primed by a sample-barcoded 5' primer and a J-beta primer mix, a second PCR proceeded for about 6 to 11 cycles. TCRdb reanalysed the 5' RACE reads using MiXCR and keeps one entry per CDR3 protein. The sample has about 770,000 distinct CDR3 sequences; approximately 48% are singletons. There are 14 residues in the CDR3. Losses at the gene ends were 5 bases for V and 2 bases for J; bases not matched to a gene: 9. Per the germline V gene, CDR1 is DFQATT and CDR2 is SNEGSKA (reference sequence).

Specimen: blood. This TCR was sampled from a man aged 60 to 69 in good health. The chain recombines TRBV20-1 with TRBJ2-7; TRBD2 agrees at 7 bases. The CDR3 reads CSAPPAGVTYEQYF. The CDR3 region has the DNA TGCAGTGCTCCCCCTGCGGGGGTCACCTACGAGCAGTACTTC.